Shown below are 10 T cell receptor beta chains from a single sample sequenced in a study of cytomegalovirus exposure and HLA in healthy donors. Some clones are missing from TCRdb's copy, which holds only in-frame ones; the method was immunoSEQ multiplex PCR. The sample has approximately 160,000 clones, about 90% seen once. Sequenced: PBMCs. Every receptor here comes from a woman between 18 and 30 years old in good health and CMV-seropositive.

The chain recombines TRBV5-1 with TRBJ1-1, with 9 bases that match TRBD1. V trimming: 3 bases; J trimming: 2 bases; junction bases outside the gene matches: 8. This CDR3 region has 16 residues. CDR1 and CDR2 (germline): SGHRS, YFSETQ. The CDR3 loop is CASSSLTGGGNTEAFF. In nucleotides, the CDR3 is TGCGCCAGCAGCTCGTTAACAGGGGGCGGTAACACTGAAGCTTTCTTT.

This clone was seen a handful of times. The sample contains more than one DNA sequence encoding this CDR3. The chain employs TRBV6-5 and TRBJ2-3, with TRBD1 matching 11 bases. The V gene's germline CDR1 is MNHEY and CDR2 SVGAGI. V lost 3 bases and J lost 3; bases outside the gene matches: 2. The CDR3 is made up of 15 amino acids. Here the CDR3 reads CASSYGQGATDTQYF. In DNA, the CDR3 is TGTGCCAGCAGTTATGGACAGGGGGCAACAGATACGCAGTATTTT.

The chain employs TRBV5-1 and TRBJ2-3, with 7 bases matching TRBD2. The germline V gene has CDR1 SGHRS and CDR2 YFSETQ. This CDR3 is built from 18 residues. V shed 3 bases and J 0 bases; nucleotides not matched to a gene: 13. The CDR3 reads CASSSRWPGGTSTDTQYF. CDR3 nucleotides: TGCGCCAGCAGCTCCCGATGGCCGGGGGGAACTAGCACAGATACGCAGTATTTT.

The chain combines TRBV2 with TRBJ2-3; a possible D gene is TRBD1 (6 bases). This CDR3 comprises 13 residues. Trimming pared 4 bases from V and 4 bases from J, leaving 9 bases between. Germline V CDR1 and CDR2: SNHLY, FYNNEI. The CDR3 sequence: CASSAQGSDTQYF. The DNA of the CDR3 is TGTGCCAGCAGTGCACAGGGATCAGATACGCAGTATTTT.

This clone was observed a single time. This chain connects TRBV5-1 to TRBJ2-5; 10 nucleotides line up with TRBD1. Trimming cost V 4 bases and J 1 base; bases outside gene matches: 4. Germline assignment: CDR1 SGHRS and CDR2 YFSETQ. This CDR3 is 15 amino acids long. The CDR3 loop reads CASSRTGGAQETQYF. The CDR3 coding sequence is TGCGCCAGCAGCCGGACAGGGGGGGCCCAAGAGACCCAGTACTTC.

The rearrangement uses TRBV5-6 and TRBJ2-7; TRBD1 matches at 7 bases. The CDR3 covers 15 residues. J gave up 3 bases and V 0 bases, and 6 bases lay outside the gene matches. CDR1 and CDR2 from the germline V gene are SGHDT and YYEEEE. The CDR3 here is CASSLVSDRDYEQYF. CDR3 DNA sequence: TGTGCCAGCAGCTTGGTTAGTGACAGGGACTACGAGCAGTACTTC.

The rearrangement uses TRBV4-3 and TRBJ1-1, with TRBD1 matching over 8 bases. Germline trimming cut 1 base from V and 4 bases from J; bases unmatched to any gene: 8. The CDR3 has 16 residues. CDR1 and CDR2 from the germline V gene are LGHNA and YSLEER. CDR3 sequence (DNA): TGCGCCAGCAGCCAAGGGACAGGGAAGGGGGGCACTGAAGCTTTCTTT. Protein product: CASSQGTGKGGTEAFF.

This clone was seen a single time. V usage is TRBV7-6 and J usage is TRBJ2-7; TRBD1 aligns across 8 bases. The germline gives CDR1 SGHVS, CDR2 FNYEAQ. Trimming took 4 bases from V and 2 from J; bases not matched to a gene: 7. The CDR3 spans 15 residues. The CDR3 loop is CASSSGTGFPYEQYF. Written as DNA, the CDR3 is TGTGCCAGCAGCTCCGGGACAGGATTTCCCTACGAGCAGTACTTC.

A single count supports this clone. This sequence joins TRBV11-2 and TRBJ2-1; D perhaps matches TRBD2 (5 bases). The V gene lost 1 base and the J gene lost 4 bases, with 11 bases spanning the gap. The germline V gene encodes CDR1 SGHAT and CDR2 FQNNGV. CDR3 length equals 15 residues. The CDR3 region has the DNA TGTGCCAGCAGCTTAGGGAGAGCGGTTTACAATGAGCAGTTCTTC. Translated, it gives CASSLGRAVYNEQFF. The full variable domain, completed using reference TRBV11-2 and TRBJ2-1, is EAGVAQSPRYKIIEKRQSVAFWCNPISGHATLYWYQQILGQGPKLLIQFQNNGVVDDSQLPKDRFSAERLKGVDSTLKIQPAKLEDSAVYLCASSLGRAVYNEQFFGPGTRLTVL.

The gene calls are TRBV27 and TRBJ2-2; possibly TRBD1 for D (5 bases). Germline CDR1 reads MNHEY; CDR2 reads SMNVEV (reference sequence). This CDR3 is built from 16 residues. Trimming removed 4 bases from V and 4 bases from J, with 16 bases in between. This CDR3 is CASSSPWGQATGELFF. DNA of the CDR3: TGTGCCAGCAGTTCGCCTTGGGGCCAAGCCACCGGGGAGCTGTTTTTT.